This T cell receptor (beta chain) was recorded in a study of cytomegalovirus exposure and HLA in healthy donors. The ends were cut back, 4 bases at V and 0 bases at J, with 10 bases in the middle. The V gene's germline CDR1 is SEHNR and CDR2 FQNEAQ (reference sequence). The length of the CDR3 is 15 residues. The PCR ran on 60 Vbeta and 13 Jbeta primers. Profiled with immunoSEQ multiplex PCR; TCRdb holds only in-frame clones, not every one. The sample lists about 92,000 clones; roughly 80% were seen once. The clonotype comes from a man in his forties or fifties in good health and CMV-seropositive. The chain joins TRBV7-9 to TRBJ2-1; perhaps TRBD1 as D (5 bases). Source material: PBMCs. DNA of the CDR3: TGTGCCAGCAGCTCTACAGGAAGCTCCTACAATGAGCAGTTCTTC. It yields the protein CASSSTGSSYNEQFF.